This section outlines one T cell receptor (beta chain) sequence together with its context. The data were taken from a study of blood T cell repertoires in COVID-19. About the study: Acute and convalescent COVID-19 samples came from the United States, Italy and Spain.

With V trimmed by 6 bases and J by 1 base, 6 bases remained unmatched. Looked up from germline, CDR1 is SGHAT and CDR2 is FQNNGV. This CDR3 has 14 residues. Seattle patients were enrolled while actively infected and followed longitudinally. Authors' analysis steps: The authors estimated nucleated cell counts from reference gene primer amplification. Sequencing used immunoSEQ multiplex PCR; TCRdb keeps in-frame clones, though not all of them. The V and J calls and clone size come from that table; D and trimming were worked out from the DNA. The data hold about 140,000 clones, with 84% observed a single time.

Sample: peripheral blood. The receptor was isolated from a man aged 25-45 years with COVID-19, enrolled during active disease. The chain links TRBV11-2 to TRBJ2-7, with 7 bases lining up with TRBD2. CDR3 protein: CASRRTGGSYEQYF. DNA of the CDR3: TGTGCCAGCAGAAGAACGGGGGGATCCTACGAGCAGTACTTC.